Below, 26 T cell receptor beta chains from the same sample are listed, as sequenced in a study of glioma-infiltrating T cells. The iRepertoire nested amplicon-rescue multiplex PCR amplified TCR alpha and beta CDR3s from RNA. TCRdb used MiXCR to reprocess the multiplex PCR reads, holding one entry per CDR3 protein. Of roughly 190,000 distinct CDR3 sequences in the sample, about 31% were seen once. Sequenced sample: glioma tissue, nonneoplastic brain tissue, or PBMCs (not recorded which). The source of these receptors is a human donor with low-grade glioma or glioblastoma, undergoing nonglioma brain surgery, or in good health (not recorded which).

This clonotype was seen ten or more times. This chain connects TRBV10-3 to TRBJ2-5; 9 positions agree with TRBD2. After removal of 4 bases from V and 1 base from J, the junction contained 1 base not matched to a gene. The germline V gene encodes CDR1 ENHRY and CDR2 SYGVKD. This CDR3 has 14 amino acids. The CDR3 here is CAISARGGQETQYF. In DNA, the CDR3 is TGTGCCATCAGTGCGCGGGGGGGCCAAGAGACCCAGTACTTC.

The CDR3 loop reads CASSYGPLAQYF. The CDR3 bases are TGTGCCAGCAGTTACGGGCCTCTAGCGCAGTACTTC. The chain combines TRBV6-5 with TRBJ2-7, with a weak D call TRBD2 (5 bases). CDR1 and CDR2 (germline): MNHEY, SVGAGI. This CDR3 spans 12 amino acids. V was clipped by 2 bases and J by 9 bases, with 11 bases between them.

This sequence joins TRBV20-1 and TRBJ2-1; 7 bases fit TRBD1. This CDR3 contains 13 residues. The V and J ends lost 3 bases and 2 bases, in that order; junction bases with no gene match: 1. CDR1 is DFQATT, CDR2 SNEGSKA, per germline (reference sequence). As DNA, the CDR3 is TGCAGTGCTAGGCAGGGGGCCTACAATGAGCAGTTCTTC. Translation gives CSARQGAYNEQFF.

The chain couples TRBV12-3 or TRBV12-4 to TRBJ1-1; TRBD1 matches at 12 bases. V lost 8 bases to trimming and J lost 6 bases; unmatched junction nucleotides: 7. This CDR3 region has 14 residues. The CDR3 DNA follows: TGTGCCAGCGGCTCCGGGACAGGGGGCCCTGAAGCTTTCTTT. As protein: CASGSGTGGPEAFF.

This clonotype has a count of ten or more. CDR3 sequence reads: CASSSAGRQETQYF. CDR3 nucleotide sequence: TGTGCCAGCAGTTCAGCGGGACGGCAAGAGACCCAGTACTTC. J is TRBJ2-5 and V is TRBV27; 7 nucleotides match TRBD2. Looked up from germline, CDR1 is MNHEY and CDR2 is SMNVEV (reference sequence). The ends lost 4 bases at V and 2 bases at J; junction bases unmatched: 4. This CDR3 is 14 amino acids long.

This clonotype was detected many times. The chain combines TRBV28 with TRBJ1-5, with D tentatively TRBD1 (5 bases). The CDR3 length is 13 residues. Germline loops: CDR1 MDHEN, CDR2 SYDVKM. V was cut by 8 bases and J by 3 bases, with 11 bases left in between. CDR3 DNA: TGTGCCAGCCAAGGGACGCTCAATCAGCCCCAGCATTTT. It yields the protein CASQGTLNQPQHF.

Concerning this clonotype itself: One base away lies a much larger clone, so this may be a sequencing read error. The chain recombines TRBV4-1 with TRBJ2-4; 8 nucleotides match TRBD2. The CDR3 runs 15 residues. The germline gives CDR1 MGHRA, CDR2 YSYEKL. CDR3 nucleotides: TGCGCCAGCAGCACCTTGGGACTAGTTGAAAACATTCAGCACTTC. Amino acid sequence: CASSTLGLVENIQHF.

This clonotype was recorded at least ten times. The chain employs TRBV27 and TRBJ2-3, with D possibly TRBD2 on 6 matching bases. CDR1 and CDR2 from the germline V gene are MNHEY and SMNVEV (reference sequence). This CDR3 is built from 13 residues. The germline V and J ends were trimmed by 3 bases and 8 bases, with 12 bases remaining between them. For the CDR3, the DNA is TGTGCCAGCAGTTTTGGAGGGCAGGGTACGCAGTATTTT. Residues: CASSFGGQGTQYF.

A remark on this clonotype: The germline gene is not matched at one end of the junction; a read error may be the cause. This chain uses TRBV6-1 with TRBJ2-7; D is undetermined. The CDR3 is 13 amino acids. Germline V lookup: CDR1 MNHNS, CDR2 SASEGT. CDR3 DNA: TGTGCCAGCAGTGAAGACAGAAACTACGAGCAATACTTC. It yields the protein CASSEDRNYEQYF.

In this sample, this clonotype turned up a few times. The chain uses TRBV12-3 or TRBV12-4 and TRBJ2-7, with D uncertain. V was cut by 6 bases and J by 7 bases, with 16 bases left in between. The CDR3 spans 13 residues. The CDR3 nucleotides read TGTGCCAGCAGCCTCCTTCTGGGAAATGAGCAGTACTTC. Translating it yields CASSLLLGNEQYF.

There are a few counts of this clonotype. This chain connects TRBV2 to TRBJ2-3; 8 bases map to TRBD1. With 7 bases clipped from V and 4 bases from J, the junction kept 7 bases outside the gene matches. The CDR3 extends over 14 amino acids. Germline loops: CDR1 SNHLY, CDR2 FYNNEI. The CDR3 bases are TGTGCCAGCAACCCCCAGGGGGCCCCAGATACGCAGTATTTT. This encodes CASNPQGAPDTQYF.

As to this clonotype: This may arise from a read error, as a much more abundant clone is one base away. The V call is TRBV7-6, the J call TRBJ2-1, with 7 nucleotides matching TRBD2. Germline V CDR1 and CDR2: SGHVS, FNYEAQ. The CDR3 totals 17 residues. J gave up 3 bases and V 5 bases, and 13 bases lay outside the gene matches. DNA of the CDR3: TGTGCCAGCAGCCCCTCGGCGGGGAGGGAGGGCTACAATGAGCAGTTCTTC. This codes for CASSPSAGREGYNEQFF. Together with reference TRBV7-6 and TRBJ2-1, the CDR3 gives the full variable domain: GAGVSQSPRYKVTKRGQDVALRCDPISGHVSLYWYRQALGQGPEFLTYFNYEAQQDKSGLPNDRFSAERPEGSISTLTIQRTEQRDSAMYRCASSPSAGREGYNEQFFGPGTRLTVL.

In this sample, this clonotype turned up a few times. The V and J genes are TRBV29-1 and TRBJ2-3; D might be TRBD1 (7 bases). The germline V gene encodes CDR1 SQVTM and CDR2 ANQGSEA. This CDR3 region has 19 residues. Trimming stripped 2 bases from V and 0 bases from J, with 24 bases between. For the CDR3, the DNA is TGCAGCGTTGAACCACCCTTCGGTGGCAGGGGGACTAGCACAGATACGCAGTATTTT. It specifies CSVEPPFGGRGTSTDTQYF.

At least ten counts were recorded for this clonotype. The chain links TRBV10-3 to TRBJ2-7; 9 bases are shared with TRBD1. The trim removed 10 bases at V and 3 bases at J, leaving 7 bases unmatched. Germline values: CDR1 ENHRY, CDR2 SYGVKD. The CDR3 extends over 13 amino acids. This CDR3 is CATQTGGVYEQYF. DNA of the CDR3: TGTGCCACCCAGACAGGGGGGGTCTACGAGCAGTACTTC.

This clonotype was recorded once. V and J are TRBV6-2 or TRBV6-3 and TRBJ2-1; TRBD2 might be the D (7 bases). The CDR3 has 17 amino acids. The germline CDR1 and CDR2 sequences are MNHEY and SVGEGT. Trimming took off 5 bases at V and 7 bases at J, with 24 bases between the two ends. The CDR3 reads CASSARDRGGVVNEQFF. The CDR3, as DNA: TGTGCCAGCAGTGCTAGAGATAGGGGGGGAGTCGTGAATGAGCAGTTCTTC.

The chain couples TRBV7-2 to TRBJ2-3, with D tentatively TRBD2 (7 bases). The CDR3 covers 14 residues. Germline CDR1 is SGHTA and CDR2 is FQGNSA. V gave up 5 bases and J gave up 3 bases, with 12 bases separating them. The chain's CDR3 is CASSVGGATDTQYF. The CDR3, as DNA: TGTGCCAGCAGCGTAGGGGGGGCGACAGATACGCAGTATTTT. Combining the CDR3 with reference TRBV7-2 and TRBJ2-3 gives the whole variable domain GAGVSQSPSNKVTEKGKDVELRCDPISGHTALYWYRQSLGQGLEFLIYFQGNSAPDKSGLPSDRFSAERTGGSVSTLTIQRTQQEDSAVYLCASSVGGATDTQYFGPGTRLTVL.

Turning to this clonotype: Just one base apart from a much larger clone, this may be a read error. V gene TRBV6-2 or TRBV6-3 combines with J gene TRBJ2-3; 8 bases are shared with TRBD2. Per the germline V gene, CDR1 is MNHEY and CDR2 is SVGEGT. After removal of 10 bases from V and 1 base from J, the junction contained 7 bases not matched to a gene. CDR3 length: 14 amino acids. The CDR3, as DNA: TGTGCCATCGGGGGGACTAGAGGCACAGATACGCAGTATTTT. Its protein product is CAIGGTRGTDTQYF.

This clonotype was seen many times. V usage is TRBV6-2 or TRBV6-3 and J usage is TRBJ2-7, with TRBD1 matching 9 bases. After removal of 7 bases from V and 6 bases from J, the junction contained 22 bases not matched to a gene. This CDR3 comprises 18 residues. Germline V gene data show CDR1 as MNHEY and CDR2 as SVGEGT. This chain's CDR3 is CASTPGTGTLWSAREQYF. The CDR3 DNA reads as TGTGCCAGCACCCCCGGGACAGGGACTCTATGGTCCGCCCGCGAGCAGTACTTC.

The rearrangement joins TRBV4-1 to TRBJ2-7; no definite D call. The CDR3 covers 14 residues. The germline gives CDR1 MGHRA, CDR2 YSYEKL. V lost 2 bases to trimming and J lost 0 bases, with 8 bases between them. Here the CDR3 reads CASSQSGNSYEQYF. CDR3 sequence (DNA): TGCGCCAGCAGCCAAAGTGGCAACTCCTACGAGCAGTACTTC.

With regard to this clonotype: Germline is not matched at one junction end, which may reflect a read error. V gene TRBV6-5 combines with J gene TRBJ2-2; the D gene is possibly TRBD1 (6 bases). The germline gives CDR1 MNHEY, CDR2 SVGAGI. The CDR3 extends over 13 amino acids. The CDR3 sequence is CASSERDTGELFF. The DNA of the CDR3 is TGTGCCAGCAGTGAACGGGACACCGGTGAGCTGTTTTTT.

Concerning this clonotype: The germline gene is not matched at one end of the junction; a read error may be the cause. J is TRBJ2-1 and V is TRBV20-1; TRBD1 matches at 10 bases. The length of the CDR3 is 15 residues. Germline CDR1 reads DFQATT; CDR2 reads SNEGSKA (reference sequence). In DNA form, the CDR3 reads TGCAGTGCAACCCCTTGGGACAGGGGTACGGATGAGCAGCTCTTC. Translated: CSATPWDRGTDEQLF.

Comment on this clonotype: Because the CDR3's place on the DNA is in doubt, the DNA is left out and the CDR3 is given as listed by TCRdb. J is TRBJ2-3 and V is TRBV2; the table's D call, TRBD1, was not checked against the DNA. The CDR3 is 18 amino acids long, termini counted. Germline-derived CDR1 and CDR2 are SNHLY and FYNNEI. The CDR3: CACSARDDLGANTDTQYF.

This clonotype was observed at least ten times. The gene calls are TRBV27 and TRBJ2-5, with D maybe TRBD2 (7 bases). The CDR3 sequence is 15 residues long. V was clipped by 2 bases and J by 5 bases, with 15 bases between them. The germline V gene has CDR1 MNHEY and CDR2 SMNVEV (reference sequence). Here the CDR3 reads CASSLRMGGAETQYF. In nucleotides, the CDR3 is TGTGCCAGCAGTTTAAGGATGGGGGGGGCGGAGACCCAGTACTTC.

Note on this clonotype: A junction end diverges from the germline sequence, so it may reflect a read error. This sequence joins TRBV20-1 and TRBJ1-2, with D tentatively TRBD1 (5 bases). Germline assignment: CDR1 DFQATT and CDR2 SNEGSKA (reference sequence). The CDR3 length is 14 residues. This chain's CDR3 is CSAESEAGRYGYSF. The CDR3 coding sequence is TGCAGTGCCGAATCGGAGGCGGGGCGCTATGGCTACAGCTTC.

Details on this clonotype: This clone may be a read error of a much larger clone one base away. The chain uses TRBV14 and TRBJ2-1; 9 bases map to TRBD2. V lost 2 bases and J lost 2; bases outside the gene matches: 1. The CDR3 has 15 amino acids. CDR1 and CDR2 (germline): SGHDN, FVKESK. CDR3 sequence (DNA): TGTGCCAGCAGCCAAAGCGGGAGGCCCTACAATGAGCAGTTCTTC. Its translation is CASSQSGRPYNEQFF.

This clonotype showed up many times. The J gene is TRBJ2-7, the V gene TRBV6-2 or TRBV6-3; tentative D call: TRBD1 (6 bases). The germline V gene encodes CDR1 MNHEY and CDR2 SVGEGT. The CDR3 runs to 12 residues. V was shortened by 6 bases and J by 5 bases, with 11 bases between the two germline ends. CDR3 bases: TGTGCCAGCAGGAGACAGGACCACGAGCAGTACTTC. Protein: CASRRQDHEQYF.